This TCR beta chain was retrieved from a study of Ad26.COV2.S vaccination and SARS-CoV-2 variants. Sequencing was performed with immunoSEQ multiplex PCR; in TCRdb, only in-frame clones are kept and a portion is missing. Of about 140,000 clones listed, around 86% are singletons. J gave up 0 bases and V 5 bases, and 6 bases lay outside the gene matches. Germline V lookup: CDR1 LNHNV, CDR2 YYDKDF (reference sequence). This CDR3 has 15 residues. This clone was seen a handful of times. What it recognizes is unknown. Broader study findings: Spike-specific TCR breadth was greater in vaccine than placebo recipients. A substantial breadth of spike-specific CD8+ and CD4+ T cell responses after vaccination has been reported.

Here the sequenced sample was peripheral blood, taken after recovery from COVID-19. This TCR derives from a human donor who had recovered from COVID-19. The V gene is TRBV15, the J gene TRBJ1-1; 7 bases line up with TRBD1. In nucleotides, the CDR3 is TGTGCCACCAGCGGGGGACAGACTCTGAACACTGAAGCTTTCTTT. The encoded protein is CATSGGQTLNTEAFF.